Listed below are T cell receptor beta chains from one sample, sequenced in a study of blood T cell repertoires in COVID-19. Only in-frame clones appear in the TCRdb table, and some are missing; sequencing was by immunoSEQ multiplex PCR. The sample lists about 64,000 clones, 78% occurring once. Sequencing used peripheral blood. The receptors were sampled from a man aged 60 to 75 with COVID-19, enrolled during active disease. Each CDR3 is given without its conserved first and last residue.

>TRBJ1-6|TRBV29-1
SVQGKTANSPLH
>TRBJ1-2|TRBV19
ASSSRGKVYGYT
>TRBJ2-5|TRBV30
AWSVGHAGETQY
>TRBJ2-3|TRBV7-2
ASSLGRGGKTTDTQY
>TRBJ2-3|TRBV5-1
ASSLGLAVPGTDTQY
>TRBJ1-2|TRBV6-5
ASLGTGDYGYT
>TRBJ2-1|TRBV6-5
ASSFFYGTGGFEQF
>TRBJ2-3|TRBV27
ASSLGGRVTQY
>TRBJ1-6|TRBV2
ASSVGQAGYSPLH
>TRBJ2-4|TRBV19
ASSPRELAGGKNIQY
>TRBJ2-7|TRBV11-3
ASSPTLGEQY
>TRBJ1-1|TRBV19
ASSIDLGTMNTEAF
>TRBJ2-1|TRBV29-1
SVGLAGAVHYNEQF
>TRBJ2-2|TRBV3-1/TRBV3-2
ASSQVQTGRIAGELF
>TRBJ2-1|TRBV7-9
ASTPRGYYNEQF
>TRBJ2-3|TRBV19
ASSIDEGVADTQY
>TRBJ2-2|TRBV2
ASSRGPANTGELF
>TRBJ1-2|TRBV5-4
ASSLGGTPYGYT
>TRBJ2-1|TRBV2
ASRAGTSGFRSYNEQF
>TRBJ1-5|TRBV30
AWSVRGQPQH
>TRBJ2-1|TRBV7-3
ASSPPHGAGGGNEQF
>TRBJ2-1|TRBV30
AWNQRNGAYNEQF
>TRBJ1-6|TRBV28
ASRSSGTPYNSPLH
>TRBJ2-7|TRBV10-3
AISESDSFYEQY
>TRBJ2-3|TRBV6-6
ASSFAMTGTDTQY
>TRBJ2-3|TRBV3-1/TRBV3-2
ASSPRADTQY
>TRBJ1-4|TRBV7-9
ASSSTGAREKLF